This TCR beta chain comes out of a study of preoperative IRX-2 immunotherapy in early breast cancer. Data came from immunoSEQ multiplex PCR; TCRdb stores just in-frame clones and leaves some out. The table lists under 45,000 clones, about 95% of them singletons. Documented treatment: preoperative locoregional IRX-2 cytokine immunotherapy. The V and J ends lost 5 bases and 4 bases respectively, with 17 bases between them. The CDR3 is made up of 15 amino acids. Germline values: CDR1 MNHEY, CDR2 SMNVEV (reference sequence). This TCR came from a human donor with breast cancer. This specimen consisted of tumor tissue, obtained after IRX-2 immunotherapy. V gene TRBV27 combines with J gene TRBJ1-2; TRBD1 might be the D (5 bases). The CDR3: CASSAWVGGGYGYTF. CDR3 nucleotide sequence: TGTGCCAGCAGTGCTTGGGTGGGGGGGGGCTATGGCTACACCTTC.